These 16 T cell receptor beta chains were all obtained from the same sample, sequenced in a study of control samples from healthy donors and cancer patients. Data came from immunoSEQ multiplex PCR; TCRdb stores just in-frame clones and leaves some out. The sample has 60,000 or so clones; approximately 86% are singletons. The sequencing sample was made of blood. The receptors here all came from a man over 45 in good health.

The chain carries TRBV4-1 and TRBJ2-7, with D perhaps matching TRBD1 or TRBD2 (5 bases each). The V end was cut by 0 bases, the J end by 7 bases, with 7 bases between. The CDR3 has 12 residues. Germline values: CDR1 MGHRA, CDR2 YSYEKL. CDR3: CASSQDWGEQYF. The CDR3, as DNA: TGCGCCAGCAGCCAAGATTGGGGGGAGCAGTACTTC.

This clone was detected a few times. V gene TRBV30 combines with J gene TRBJ1-1; no clear D gene. The germline V and J ends were trimmed by 2 bases and 7 bases, with 11 bases remaining between them. Germline CDR1 reads GTSNPN; CDR2 reads SVGIG (reference sequence). This CDR3 comprises 12 residues. CDR3 sequence reads: CAWSKGGSEAFF. CDR3 in DNA: TGTGCCTGGAGTAAGGGAGGGAGTGAAGCTTTCTTT.

The rearrangement joins TRBV6-6 to TRBJ1-2; maybe TRBD1 (5 bases). V lost 7 bases and J lost 4, with 22 bases in between. There are 16 residues in the CDR3. CDR1 MNHNY and CDR2 SVGAGI come from the germline V gene (reference sequence). CDR3 loop: CASNDGSGTAFYGYTF. The CDR3 DNA reads TGTGCCAGCAACGACGGGTCCGGGACGGCCTTCTATGGCTACACCTTC.

The chain employs TRBV9 and TRBJ2-7; TRBD1 matches at 9 bases. J lost 3 bases, V lost 2 bases, and 3 bases had no gene match. This CDR3 has 14 amino acids. Looked up from germline, CDR1 is SGDLS and CDR2 is YYNGEE. The chain's CDR3 is CASSVGQGIYEQYF. The DNA for the CDR3 is TGTGCCAGCAGCGTCGGACAGGGGATCTACGAGCAGTACTTC.

The gene calls are TRBV19 and TRBJ1-2; no clear D gene. The V end lost 0 bases, the J end lost 8 bases, and 22 bases lay between the germline ends. CDR3 length: 17 amino acids. CDR1 and CDR2 (germline): LNHDA, SQIVND (reference sequence). Here the CDR3 DNA reads TGTGCCAGTAGTATAGACTCATTCACGGCAGCCCCTCGCGGCTACACCTTC. This sequence encodes CASSIDSFTAAPRGYTF. Supplemented by reference TRBV19 and TRBJ1-2, the full variable domain reads DGGITQSPKYLFRKEGQNVTLSCEQNLNHDAMYWYRQDPGQGLRLIYYSQIVNDFQKGDIAEGYSVSREKKESFPLTVTSAQKNPTAFYLCASSIDSFTAAPRGYTFGSGTRLTVV.

The sample holds one count of this clone. The rearrangement uses TRBV29-1 and TRBJ2-7; TRBD2 matches 8 bases. Germline lookup yields CDR1 SQVTM and CDR2 ANQGSEA. This CDR3 region has 13 residues. V gave up 5 bases and J gave up 0 bases; unmatched junction bases: 3. As DNA, the CDR3 is TGCAGCGTTCGAAGCGGGAGCTCCTACGAGCAGTACTTC. Its protein product is CSVRSGSSYEQYF.

J is TRBJ2-7 and V is TRBV11-3, with TRBD1 matching over 7 bases. Unmatched junction bases numbered 9, after V lost 1 base and J lost 6 bases. This CDR3 contains 15 residues. In germline, CDR1 is SGHNT, CDR2 YENEEA. CDR3 in amino acids: CASSLGGQISTEQYF. CDR3 nucleotide sequence: TGTGCCAGCAGCTTAGGGGGACAGATAAGCACCGAGCAGTACTTC.

The chain carries TRBV5-5 and TRBJ2-2, with D uncertain. The V gene lost 0 bases and the J gene lost 2 bases, with 8 bases spanning the gap. The CDR3 contains 15 residues. The V gene's germline CDR1 is SGHKS and CDR2 YYEKEE (reference sequence). The CDR3 region is CASSLGAVNTGELFF. In DNA form, the CDR3 reads TGTGCCAGCAGCTTGGGGGCTGTTAACACCGGGGAGCTGTTTTTT.

This clone has only one observation. The genes are TRBV4-1 and TRBJ2-1; 8 bases line up with TRBD1. The V gene's germline CDR1 is MGHRA and CDR2 YSYEKL. V shed 1 base, J shed 8 bases, and the junction held 7 bases outside the gene matches. The CDR3 extends over 15 amino acids. The CDR3 DNA reads TGCGCCAGCAGCCAAGGGACAGGGAATCGTGATGAGCAGTTCTTC. The encoded protein is CASSQGTGNRDEQFF.

This chain uses TRBV7-9 with TRBJ2-2; D call uncertain. Germline lookup yields CDR1 SEHNR and CDR2 FQNEAQ (reference sequence). The CDR3 contains 17 residues. Trimming took 0 bases from V and 3 from J, leaving 14 bases between them. CDR3 sequence: CASSLARTGPDTGELFF. The DNA of the CDR3 is TGTGCCAGCAGCTTAGCGCGGACGGGCCCAGACACCGGGGAGCTGTTTTTT.

This clone was counted between two and nine times. The chain joins TRBV23-1 to TRBJ2-4; 7 positions agree with TRBD1. TRBV23-1 is assigned to the ORF class and has an uncertain function. J was trimmed by 1 base and V by 8 bases; bases with no gene match: 23. There are 20 residues in the CDR3. CDR3 protein: CASSSQPGQSLSTAKNIQYF. For the CDR3, the DNA is TGCGCCAGCTCTTCTCAACCGGGACAGTCCCTTTCTACGGCCAAAAACATTCAGTACTTC.

This chain links TRBV3-1 (or the pseudogene TRBV3-2) with TRBJ1-1; no firm D call. The CDR3 is 14 amino acids. CDR1 and CDR2 from the germline V gene are LGHDT and YNNKEL (reference sequence). The V and J ends lost 4 bases and 0 bases respectively, with 9 bases between them. The CDR3 sequence: CASSPPGMNTEAFF. Here the CDR3 DNA reads TGTGCCAGCAGCCCCCCCGGAATGAACACTGAAGCTTTCTTT.

This clone was found once. The DNA of the CDR3 is TGTGCCAGCAGTTACTTGGGGCTAGCCGGATACAATGAGCAGTTCTTC. Protein sequence: CASSYLGLAGYNEQFF. The chain uses TRBV6-6 and TRBJ2-1; perhaps D is TRBD1 or TRBD2 (5 bases each). The CDR3 length is 16 residues. Trimming stripped 1 base from V and 4 bases from J, with 14 bases between. Per germline, CDR1 MNHNY and CDR2 SVGAGI (reference sequence).

V usage is TRBV3-1 (or the pseudogene TRBV3-2) and J usage is TRBJ1-3, with 7 bases fitting TRBD1. The CDR3 spans 14 residues. The junction had 0 bases not matched to a gene; V was cut back by 4 bases and J by 0 bases. The V gene's germline CDR1 is LGHDT and CDR2 YNNKEL (reference sequence). The CDR3 DNA sequence: TGTGCCAGCAGCCGGACAGGCTCTGGAAACACCATATATTTT. Translating it yields CASSRTGSGNTIYF.

The V and J genes are TRBV5-4 and TRBJ2-1, with 7 bases identical to TRBD2. V dropped 0 bases and J dropped 6; count of bases not matched to a gene: 6. Looked up from germline, CDR1 is SGHNT and CDR2 is YYREEE (reference sequence). The CDR3 extends over 15 amino acids. This CDR3 reads CASSLELAASNEQFF. DNA for the CDR3: TGTGCCAGCAGCTTGGAGCTAGCGGCGTCCAATGAGCAGTTCTTC.

CDR3 protein: CASTVRIPYYEQYF. The CDR3 coding sequence is TGTGCCAGCACCGTGCGGATCCCCTACTACGAGCAGTACTTC. The chain has TRBV6-5 and TRBJ2-7; no clear D gene. Per the germline V gene, CDR1 is MNHEY and CDR2 is SVGAGI. The CDR3 runs to 14 residues. V was cut by 7 bases and J by 3 bases, with 16 bases left in between.